The clone carrying this T cell receptor (beta chain) was observed at least ten times. Genomic DNA provided the template from which TCR beta CDR3 was amplified by two-round multiplex PCR. Primers (each specific to one TRBV or TRBJ gene) were used in first-round PCR. MiXCR, run by TCRdb on the multiplex PCR reads, gives a single entry per CDR3 protein. The sample includes approximately 25,000 distinct CDR3 sequences, about two fifths of them seen just once. The data originate from a study of prognosis after radiotherapy for stage I lung cancer. The overall study: Concurrent therapy with stereotactic body radiotherapy was received by no patient.

This CDR3 contains 13 residues. The V gene lost 1 base and the J gene lost 5 bases, with 6 bases spanning the gap. In germline, CDR1 is KGHSH, CDR2 LQKENI. The sequence came from a donor of 50 years or more with non-small cell lung cancer. The chain is built from TRBV18 and TRBJ2-1, with D unclear. The sample here was PBMCs, taken before or after stereotactic body radiation therapy (not recorded which). This chain's CDR3 is CASSPRGNNEQFF. The CDR3 DNA follows: TGTGCCAGCTCACCACGGGGTAACAATGAGCAGTTCTTC.